The sample holds a few counts of the clone carrying this T cell receptor beta chain. This specimen belongs to a study of T-cell memory formation after mild COVID-19. V trimming: 5 bases; J trimming: 1 base; junction bases outside the gene matches: 7. CDR1 is KGHDR, CDR2 SFDVKD, per germline. The CDR3 runs to 15 residues. A single record per CDR3 protein comes from TCRdb applying MiXCR to the 5' RACE reads. Seen here are about 150,000 distinct CDR3 sequences, roughly 15% observed once, and the top ten hold roughly 15%. The sequenced sample consisted of PBMCs or a T cell subset sorted from them (not recorded which). The rearrangement joins TRBV24-1 to TRBJ2-7; TRBD1 aligns across 7 bases. The receptor comes from an adult woman who had mild COVID-19 (a few samples of this study predate the infection). Cell type and time point are not known. The CDR3 is CATSGGTATSYEQYF. CDR3 nucleotides: TGTGCCACCAGTGGGGGGACAGCAACTTCCTACGAGCAGTACTTC.